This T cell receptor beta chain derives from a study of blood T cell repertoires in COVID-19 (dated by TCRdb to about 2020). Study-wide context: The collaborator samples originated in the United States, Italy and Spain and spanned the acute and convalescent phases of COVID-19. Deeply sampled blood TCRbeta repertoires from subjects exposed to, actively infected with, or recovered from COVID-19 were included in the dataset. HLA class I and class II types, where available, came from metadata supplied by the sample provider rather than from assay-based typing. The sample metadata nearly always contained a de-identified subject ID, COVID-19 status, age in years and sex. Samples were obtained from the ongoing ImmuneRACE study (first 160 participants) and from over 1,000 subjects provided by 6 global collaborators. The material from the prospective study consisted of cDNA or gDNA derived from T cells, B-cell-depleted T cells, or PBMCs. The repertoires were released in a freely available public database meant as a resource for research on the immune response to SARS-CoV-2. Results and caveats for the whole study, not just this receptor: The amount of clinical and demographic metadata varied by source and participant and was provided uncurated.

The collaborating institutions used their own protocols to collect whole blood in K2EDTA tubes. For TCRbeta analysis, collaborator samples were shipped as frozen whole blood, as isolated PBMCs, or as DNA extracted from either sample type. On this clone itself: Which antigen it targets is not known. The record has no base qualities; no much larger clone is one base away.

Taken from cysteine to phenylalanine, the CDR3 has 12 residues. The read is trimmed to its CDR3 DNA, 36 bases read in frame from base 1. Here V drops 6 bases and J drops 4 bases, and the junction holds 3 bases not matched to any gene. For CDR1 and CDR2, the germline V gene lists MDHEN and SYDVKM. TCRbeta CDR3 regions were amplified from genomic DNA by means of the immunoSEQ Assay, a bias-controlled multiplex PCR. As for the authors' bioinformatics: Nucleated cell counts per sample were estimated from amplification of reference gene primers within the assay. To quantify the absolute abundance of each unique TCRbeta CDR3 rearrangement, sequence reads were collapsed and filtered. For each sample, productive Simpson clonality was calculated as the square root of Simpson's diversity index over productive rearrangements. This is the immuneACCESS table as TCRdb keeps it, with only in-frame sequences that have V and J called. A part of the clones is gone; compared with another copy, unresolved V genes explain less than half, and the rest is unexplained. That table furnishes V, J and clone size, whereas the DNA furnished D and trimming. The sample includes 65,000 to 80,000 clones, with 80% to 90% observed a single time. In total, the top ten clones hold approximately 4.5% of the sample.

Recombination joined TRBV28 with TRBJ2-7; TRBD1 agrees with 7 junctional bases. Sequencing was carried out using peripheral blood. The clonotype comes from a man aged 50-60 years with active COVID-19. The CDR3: CASSSDRYEQYF. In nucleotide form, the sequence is TGTGCCAGCAGCTCGGACAGGTACGAGCAGTACTTC.